This T cell receptor (beta chain) derives from a study of blood T cell repertoires in COVID-19 (dated by TCRdb to the early 2020s). Regarding the research as a whole: Samples covering the acute and convalescent phases of COVID-19 were provided by collaborators in the United States, Italy and Spain. The material from the prospective study consisted of cDNA or gDNA derived from T cells, B-cell-depleted T cells, or PBMCs. Deeply sampled blood TCRbeta repertoires from subjects exposed to, actively infected with, or recovered from COVID-19 were included in the dataset. A freely available public database, intended as a resource for researchers studying the immune response to SARS-CoV-2, is where the repertoires were released. The samples were drawn from two sources: the first 160 participants of the ongoing ImmuneRACE study, and approximately 1,300 subjects contributed by 6 global collaborators. The sample metadata nearly always contained a de-identified subject ID, COVID-19 status, age in years and sex. HLA class I and class II types, where available, came from metadata supplied by the sample provider rather than from assay-based typing.

Taken from the germline V gene (reference sequence), the CDR1 and CDR2 loops are LNHNV and YYDKDF. V was cut back by 8 bases and J by 3 bases, leaving a gap of 14 bases between them. Measured from the cysteine to the phenylalanine, the CDR3 is 14 residues long. Left in the record is the CDR3 DNA by itself, 42 bases read in frame from the first base. On this clone itself: The clone's antigen remains unknown. No quality values exist for individual bases; no much larger clone is one base distant.

Broader findings and caveats from the paper: Clinical and demographic metadata were provided uncurated, with the amount varying by source and participant.

Each collaborating institution followed its own protocols to collect whole blood in K2EDTA tubes. For TCRbeta analysis, collaborators shipped samples as frozen whole blood, isolated PBMCs, or DNA extracted from either of those sample types. TCRbeta CDR3 regions were amplified from genomic DNA using the immunoSEQ Assay, a bias-controlled multiplex PCR. The original methods were these. The number of nucleated cells in each sample was estimated by amplification of reference gene primers within the assay. Sequence reads were collapsed and filtered to measure the absolute abundance of every unique TCRbeta CDR3 rearrangement. For each sample, productive Simpson clonality was calculated as the square root of Simpson's diversity index across productive rearrangements. Entries here come from immuneACCESS through TCRdb and include only in-frame sequences with V and J called. Some clones fail to appear in such tables; in the studies checked, an unresolved V gene covers under half of the shortfall, and the cause of the remainder is unknown. That table is the source of V, J and clone size, and D and trimming were worked out from the DNA. The sample table lists more than 60,000 clones, around 90% of them with a count of one. The leading ten clones occupy about 15% of the sample.

The receptor chain draws on TRBV15 and TRBJ2-1; TRBD2 is possibly the D segment (6 matching bases). Material for sequencing was peripheral blood. The clonotype comes from a woman of 80 years or more with active or convalescent COVID-19. The CDR3 region reads CATGKRRGYNEQFF. The nucleotide sequence reads TGTGCCACCGGCAAACGGCGGGGCTACAATGAGCAGTTCTTC. Here the CDR3 is joined to the reference TRBV15 and TRBJ2-1 genes, and the full variable domain is: DAMVIQNPRYQVTQFGKPVTLSCSQTLNHNVMYWYQQKSSQAPKLLFHYYDKDFNNEADTPDNFQSRRPNTSFCFLDIRSPGLGDTAMYLCATGKRRGYNEQFFGPGTRLTVL.